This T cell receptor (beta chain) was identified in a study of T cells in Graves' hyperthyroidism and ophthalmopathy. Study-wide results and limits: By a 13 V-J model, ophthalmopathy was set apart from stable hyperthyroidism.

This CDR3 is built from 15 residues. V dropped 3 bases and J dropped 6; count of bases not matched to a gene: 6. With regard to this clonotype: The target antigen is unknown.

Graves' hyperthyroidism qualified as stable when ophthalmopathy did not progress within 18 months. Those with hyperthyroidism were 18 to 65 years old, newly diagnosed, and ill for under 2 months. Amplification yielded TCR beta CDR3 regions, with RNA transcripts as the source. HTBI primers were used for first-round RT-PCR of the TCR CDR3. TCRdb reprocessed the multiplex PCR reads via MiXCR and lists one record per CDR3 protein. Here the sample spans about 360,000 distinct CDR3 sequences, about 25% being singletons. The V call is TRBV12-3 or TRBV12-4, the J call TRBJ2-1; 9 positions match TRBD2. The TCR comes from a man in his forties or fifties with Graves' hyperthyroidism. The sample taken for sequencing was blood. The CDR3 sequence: CASSLGGRVVNEQFF. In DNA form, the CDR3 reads TGTGCCAGCAGTTTGGGCGGGAGGGTTGTCAATGAGCAGTTCTTC.